This note documents a single T cell receptor (beta chain) sequence. This CDR3 spans 15 amino acids. The germline gives CDR1 SNHLY, CDR2 FYNNEI. Germline trimming cut 6 bases from V and 7 bases from J; bases unmatched to any gene: 10. The data originate from a study of T cell clones after liver transplantation. The protocol was immunoSEQ multiplex PCR, while the TCRdb copy is restricted to in-frame clones and leaves out a portion. Here the sample spans tens of thousands of clones, roughly 82% being singletons. This specimen consisted of CD4+ T cells from blood, obtained roughly 3.5 years after liver transplant. J is TRBJ2-7 and V is TRBV2; 12 bases are a match to TRBD2. The receptor was derived from a human patient who received a liver transplant. The graft donor may account for some of the T cells. In DNA, the CDR3 is TGTGCCAGCAGCTGGGCTAGCGGGAGGGGAGGGGAGCAGTACTTC. Translated: CASSWASGRGGEQYF.